The sequence of this T cell receptor (beta chain) was determined in a study of T cell responses to AZD1222 COVID-19 vaccine. General observations from the study: The donor cohort was predominantly white British with a female majority, and clonal diversity may have been underestimated.

From germline, CDR1 is SGHNT and CDR2 YYREEE (reference sequence). V was pared by 3 bases and J by 4 bases, with 9 bases of the junction left unmatched. The CDR3 is 15 amino acids. Profiled with immunoSEQ multiplex PCR; TCRdb holds only in-frame clones, not every one. The table lists some 150,000 clones, about 90% of them singletons. It was second doses at about 4 or about 12 weeks that were pooled. As for this clone: Its target is unknown.

This rearrangement joins TRBV5-4 to TRBJ2-7, with 8 bases lining up with TRBD2. Sequencing was performed on peripheral blood, taken 28 days after the second AZD1222 dose. This clonotype was sampled from an adult who received the AZD1222 COVID-19 vaccine. CDR3 DNA sequence: TGTGCCAGCAGCTACTATGGGACTAGTATATACGAGCAGTACTTC. Protein product: CASSYYGTSIYEQYF.